This TCR beta chain is drawn from a study of cytomegalovirus exposure and HLA in healthy donors. At the level of the study: Out of approximately 170 million T cells, an earlier analysis found roughly 110 million unique TCR beta sequences in total.

Germline values: CDR1 MNHEY, CDR2 SMNVEV (reference sequence). This CDR3 has 13 amino acids. Trimming took off 7 bases at V and 7 bases at J, with 14 bases between the two ends. The PCR used 60 Vbeta and 13 Jbeta primers. Using immunoSEQ multiplex PCR, the repertoire was profiled, and TCRdb retains in-frame clones only, with some absent. The table lists over 100,000 clones, approximately 82% of them singletons, with 1.5% to 1.9% in the top ten. Turning to this clone: No antigen is known for it.

Overall study results and limits: A missense DCLRE1C variant was associated with V- and J-gene trimming of TCR beta chains in a later analysis, and an independent cohort replicated the association.

Sample: PBMCs. This TCR was sampled from a man aged 40-49 years in good health and CMV-seronegative. The genes are TRBV27 and TRBJ1-5; D remains ambiguous. CDR3 amino acids: CASTPSLRQPQHF. The CDR3 nucleotides read TGTGCCAGCACTCCTTCCTTACGGCAGCCCCAGCATTTT.